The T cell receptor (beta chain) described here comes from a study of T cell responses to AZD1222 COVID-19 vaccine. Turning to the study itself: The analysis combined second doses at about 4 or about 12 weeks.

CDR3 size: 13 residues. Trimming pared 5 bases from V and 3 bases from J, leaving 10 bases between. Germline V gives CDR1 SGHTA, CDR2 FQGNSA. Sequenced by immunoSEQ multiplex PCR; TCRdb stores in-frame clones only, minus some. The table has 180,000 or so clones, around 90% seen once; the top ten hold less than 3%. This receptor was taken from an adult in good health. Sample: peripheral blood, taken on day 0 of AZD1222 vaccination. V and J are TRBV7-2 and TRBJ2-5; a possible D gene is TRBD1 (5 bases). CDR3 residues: CASSQGQEETQYF. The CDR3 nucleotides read TGTGCCAGCAGCCAAGGACAAGAAGAGACCCAGTACTTC.